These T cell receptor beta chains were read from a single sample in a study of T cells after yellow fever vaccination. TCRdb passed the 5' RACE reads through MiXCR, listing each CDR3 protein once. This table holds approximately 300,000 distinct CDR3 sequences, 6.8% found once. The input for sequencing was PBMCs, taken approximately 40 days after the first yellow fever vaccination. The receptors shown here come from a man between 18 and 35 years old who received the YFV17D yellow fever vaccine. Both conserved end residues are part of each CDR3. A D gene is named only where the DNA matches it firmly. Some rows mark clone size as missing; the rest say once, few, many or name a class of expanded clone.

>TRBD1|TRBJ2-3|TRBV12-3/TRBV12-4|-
CASSLRGQGTDTQYF
TGTGCCAGCAGTTTACGGGGACAGGGGACAGATACGCAGTATTTT
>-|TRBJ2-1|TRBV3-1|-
CASSQVGLEQFF
TGTGCCAGCAGCCAAGTGGGCCTTGAGCAGTTCTTC
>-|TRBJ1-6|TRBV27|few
CASSLIGTGNSPLHF
TGTGCCAGCAGTTTAATCGGGACGGGAAATTCACCCCTCCACTTT
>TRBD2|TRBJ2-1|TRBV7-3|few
CASSLGLAGVYHNEQFF
TGTGCCAGCAGCTTAGGACTAGCGGGGGTTTACCACAATGAGCAGTTCTTC
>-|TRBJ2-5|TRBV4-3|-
CASQDWGKETQYF
TGCGCCAGCCAAGATTGGGGAAAAGAGACCCAGTACTTC
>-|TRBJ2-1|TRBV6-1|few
CASSETTDGQAPDNEQFF
TGTGCCAGCAGTGAAACGACCGATGGGCAGGCGCCCGACAATGAGCAGTTCTTC
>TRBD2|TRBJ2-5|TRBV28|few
CASSFRTSAETQYF
TGTGCCAGCAGTTTCAGGACTAGCGCAGAGACCCAGTACTTC
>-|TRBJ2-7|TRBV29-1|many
CSVDVGVYEQYF
TGCAGCGTTGACGTAGGGGTCTACGAGCAGTACTTC
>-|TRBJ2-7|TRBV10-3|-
CAISGTRGHNYEQYF
TGTGCCATCAGTGGGACCCGCGGACATAACTACGAGCAGTACTTC
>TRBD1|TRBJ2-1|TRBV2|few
CASSEAPGTAYNEQFF
TGTGCCAGCAGTGAAGCACCTGGGACAGCCTACAATGAGCAGTTCTTC
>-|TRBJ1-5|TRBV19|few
CASYQDQGVGNQPQHF
TGTGCCAGCTACCAGGATCAGGGTGTCGGCAATCAGCCCCAGCATTTT
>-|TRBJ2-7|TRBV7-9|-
CASSLYLYEQYF
TGTGCCAGCAGCTTATATTTGTACGAGCAGTACTTC
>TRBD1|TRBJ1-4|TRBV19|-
CASSTGQGAEKLFF
TGTGCCAGTAGTACCGGACAGGGGGCGGAAAAACTGTTTTTT
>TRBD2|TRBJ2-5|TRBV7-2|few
CASSLDPAGGFTTQYF
TGTGCCAGCAGCTTGGATCCAGCGGGGGGCTTTACGACCCAGTACTTC
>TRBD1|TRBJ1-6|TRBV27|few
CASSLFFGTGSSPLHF
TGTGCCAGCAGTTTATTTTTCGGGACAGGGAGTTCACCCCTCCACTTT
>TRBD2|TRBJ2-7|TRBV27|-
CASRIIGGAHNEQYF
TGTGCCAGCAGAATAATCGGGGGGGCCCACAACGAGCAGTACTTC
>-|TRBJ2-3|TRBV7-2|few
CASSSASSTDTQYF
TGTGCCAGCAGCTCAGCCTCTAGCACAGATACGCAGTATTTT
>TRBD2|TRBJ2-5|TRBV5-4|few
CASSLGGGAAETQYF
TGTGCCAGCAGCTTGGGCGGGGGGGCCGCCGAGACCCAGTACTTC
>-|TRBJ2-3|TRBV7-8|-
CASSARGRGGGTDTQYF
TGTGCCAGCAGCGCCCGAGGCCGAGGGGGGGGCACAGATACGCAGTATTTT
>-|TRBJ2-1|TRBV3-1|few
CASSPSLNEQFF
TGTGCCAGCAGCCCAAGCCTCAATGAGCAGTTCTTC
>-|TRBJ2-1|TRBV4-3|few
CASSHTPARAGAISGEQFF
TGCGCCAGCAGCCATACTCCCGCACGGGCGGGGGCAATCAGCGGTGAGCAGTTCTTC
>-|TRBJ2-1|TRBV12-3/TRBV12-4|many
CASTSTVAGGAGNEQFF
TGTGCCAGCACCAGCACCGTAGCTGGGGGGGCCGGGAATGAGCAGTTCTTC
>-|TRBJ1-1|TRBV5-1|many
CASSLFRELGAEAFF
TGCGCCAGCAGCTTGTTCCGGGAATTGGGCGCTGAAGCTTTCTTT
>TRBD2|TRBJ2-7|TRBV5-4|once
CASSRGTSGGVYEQYF
TGTGCCAGCAGCAGAGGGACTAGCGGGGGGGTTTACGAGCAGTACTTC
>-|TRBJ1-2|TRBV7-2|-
CASSFQEIGYGYTF
TGTGCCAGCAGCTTCCAGGAGATAGGCTATGGCTACACCTTC
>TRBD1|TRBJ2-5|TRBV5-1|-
CASSSLGTGEETQYF
TGCGCCAGCAGCTCGCTGGGGACAGGGGAAGAGACCCAGTACTTC
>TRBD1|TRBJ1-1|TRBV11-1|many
CASSRDRVGMSPNTEAFF
TGTGCCAGCAGCAGGGACAGGGTCGGTATGAGCCCCAACACTGAAGCTTTCTTT
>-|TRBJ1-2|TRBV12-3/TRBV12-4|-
CASSTYTGKANYGYTF
TGTGCCAGCAGCACCTATACAGGGAAAGCTAACTATGGCTACACCTTC
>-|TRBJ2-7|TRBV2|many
CASSRSRQAGWLEQYF
TGTGCCAGCAGTAGATCCCGCCAGGCCGGGTGGTTGGAGCAGTACTTC
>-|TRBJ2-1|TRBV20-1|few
CSATTPTANEQFF
TGCAGTGCCACAACCCCGACTGCCAATGAGCAGTTCTTC
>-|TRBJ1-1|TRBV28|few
CASSLVWDAEAFF
TGTGCCAGCAGTTTAGTTTGGGACGCTGAAGCTTTCTTT
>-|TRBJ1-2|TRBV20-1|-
CSARVQGFDGYTF
TGCAGTGCTAGAGTACAGGGATTTGATGGCTACACCTTC
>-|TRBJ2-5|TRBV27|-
CASPGGRDQETQYF
TGTGCCAGCCCCGGGGGCAGGGACCAAGAGACCCAGTACTTC
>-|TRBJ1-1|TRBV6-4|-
CASSDNGGGYTEAFF
TGTGCCAGCAGTGACAATGGGGGAGGCTACACTGAAGCTTTCTTT
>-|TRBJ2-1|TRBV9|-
CASSVVTDYNEQFF
TGTGCCAGCAGCGTAGTTACAGACTACAATGAGCAGTTCTTC
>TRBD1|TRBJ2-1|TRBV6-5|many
CASSYSTPIRDRVFF
TGTGCCAGCAGTTACTCGACGCCGATCCGGGACAGGGTCTTCTTC
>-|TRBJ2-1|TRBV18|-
CASSPDPQGHEQFF
TGTGCCAGCTCACCAGACCCACAGGGACATGAGCAGTTCTTC
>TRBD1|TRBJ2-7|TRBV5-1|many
CASSLGDRAKEQYF
TGCGCCAGCAGCTTGGGGGACAGAGCGAAGGAGCAGTACTTC
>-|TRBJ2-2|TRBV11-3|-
CASSLTPPRPGELFF
TGTGCCAGCAGCTTAACCCCGCCTCGGCCCGGGGAGCTGTTTTTT
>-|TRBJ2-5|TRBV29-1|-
CSVTGYETQYF
TGCAGCGTTACAGGGTACGAGACCCAGTACTTC
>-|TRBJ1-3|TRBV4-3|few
CASSQAINYSGNTIYF
TGCGCCAGCAGCCAAGCCATAAATTACTCTGGAAACACCATATATTTT
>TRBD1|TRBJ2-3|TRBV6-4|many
CASSEAGGAPDTQYF
TGTGCCAGCAGTGAAGCAGGGGGCGCCCCAGATACGCAGTATTTT
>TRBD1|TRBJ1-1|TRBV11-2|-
CASSALGTGSTEAFF
TGTGCCAGCAGCGCGTTAGGGACAGGCAGCACTGAAGCTTTCTTT